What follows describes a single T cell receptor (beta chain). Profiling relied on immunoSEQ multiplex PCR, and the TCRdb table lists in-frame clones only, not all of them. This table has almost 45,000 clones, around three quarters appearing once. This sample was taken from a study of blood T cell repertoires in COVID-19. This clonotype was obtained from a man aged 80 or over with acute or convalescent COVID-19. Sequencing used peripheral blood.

CDR3 coding DNA: TGTGCCAGCTCACCACCGCCGAGAGAGACCCAGTACTTC. Amino acid sequence: CASSPPPRETQYF. The chain recombines TRBV18 with TRBJ2-5; D uncertain. The CDR3 extends over 13 amino acids. V was pared by 0 bases and J by 4 bases, with 6 bases between. Germline values: CDR1 KGHSH, CDR2 LQKENI.